These T cell receptor beta chains were read from a single sample in a study of OX40 agonist ivuxolimab in advanced cancers. Data came from immunoSEQ multiplex PCR; TCRdb stores just in-frame clones and leaves some out. The profile shows 80,000 or so clones, approximately 90% of them singletons. The sample here was CD4+ or CD8+ T cells sorted from blood, taken in a trial of the OX40 agonist ivuxolimab. The receptors derive from an adult with an advanced solid tumor such as melanoma, head and neck, liver or kidney cancer. CDR3s include the opening cysteine and the closing phenylalanine or tryptophan. Fields, in order: D gene, V gene, clone size, J gene, CDR3 protein, CDR3 DNA. The D gene is left open where the match is weak. Clone size is shown for a subset of rows, as once, few, many or a class of expanded clone.

NA	TRBV4-1	once	TRBJ1-1	CASSQVRASMNTEAFF	TGCGCCAGCAGCCAAGTACGGGCCAGCATGAACACTGAAGCTTTCTTT
NA	TRBV5-6	NA	TRBJ1-2	CASSLDRDGYTF	TGTGCCAGCAGCTTGGACAGGGATGGCTACACCTTC
NA	TRBV5-1	NA	TRBJ2-2	CASSLTTVNTGELFF	TGCGCCAGCAGCCTTACCACCGTGAACACCGGGGAGCTGTTTTTT
TRBD1	TRBV7-6	NA	TRBJ2-7	CASSLAGTGTAVQYF	TGTGCCAGCAGCTTAGCCGGGACCGGGACAGCGGTGCAGTACTTC
NA	TRBV7-2	NA	TRBJ1-5	CASSLAPGSGNQPQHF	TGTGCCAGCAGCTTAGCGCCAGGCTCTGGCAATCAGCCCCAGCATTTT
NA	TRBV6-6	NA	TRBJ2-7	CATLGGTSYEQYF	TGTGCCACCCTAGGAGGGACCTCCTACGAGCAGTACTTC
NA	TRBV30	NA	TRBJ2-1	CAWEPYNEQFF	TGTGCCTGGGAGCCTTACAATGAGCAGTTCTTC
NA	TRBV19	NA	TRBJ1-2	CASTDRGVLPYGYTF	TGTGCCAGTACCGACCGGGGCGTTCTTCCTTATGGCTACACCTTC
TRBD1	TRBV7-3	NA	TRBJ2-2	CASSLKGQGAGELFF	TGTGCCAGCAGCTTAAAGGGACAGGGCGCCGGGGAGCTGTTTTTT
NA	TRBV19	once	TRBJ1-4	CASRKDRRLSGEKLFF	TGTGCCAGTAGGAAAGACAGGAGACTTAGCGGTGAAAAACTGTTTTTT
NA	TRBV7-6	NA	TRBJ2-5	CAQTAQYF	TGTGCGCAGACGGCCCAGTACTTC
TRBD1	TRBV19	NA	TRBJ2-3	CASSIWVLQGTAGTQYF	TGTGCCAGTAGTATTTGGGTCTTACAGGGGACCGCAGGTACGCAGTATTTT
TRBD1	TRBV7-9	NA	TRBJ2-7	CASSAWTGGASYEQYF	TGTGCCAGCAGCGCCTGGACAGGGGGCGCATCATACGAGCAGTACTTC
TRBD1	TRBV6-6	NA	TRBJ2-3	CASSPTTGNPDTQYF	TGTGCCAGCAGCCCAACGACAGGGAATCCAGATACGCAGTATTTT
NA	TRBV10-3	NA	TRBJ2-7	CAIAGASYEQYF	TGTGCCATCGCGGGGGCCTCCTACGAGCAGTACTTC
TRBD1	TRBV5-1	NA	TRBJ1-3	CASSLWDSGNTIYF	TGCGCCAGCAGCTTGTGGGACAGTGGAAACACCATATATTTT
NA	TRBV5-1	NA	TRBJ1-4	CASSLNRVHEKLFF	TGCGCCAGCAGCTTGAACAGGGTCCATGAAAAACTGTTTTTT
TRBD2	TRBV6-1	once	TRBJ2-7	CASRVAGAPYEQYF	TGTGCCAGCAGGGTAGCGGGAGCCCCCTACGAGCAGTACTTC
TRBD2	TRBV10-3	few	TRBJ2-7	CAISTHFESGRPTYEQYF	TGTGCCATCAGCACACACTTTGAAAGCGGGAGGCCCACCTACGAGCAGTACTTC
TRBD1	TRBV28	NA	TRBJ2-2	CASRSGQSNTGELFF	TGTGCCAGCAGGTCGGGACAGTCGAACACCGGGGAGCTGTTTTTT
TRBD2	TRBV27	NA	TRBJ2-1	CASLNTAAGGHLGRHEQFF	TGTGCCAGTTTAAACACCGCGGCGGGGGGGCATTTAGGGCGTCATGAGCAGTTCTTC
NA	TRBV5-1	once	TRBJ1-5	CASSSGGSNQPQHF	TGCGCCAGCAGCTCCGGGGGGAGCAATCAGCCCCAGCATTTT
NA	TRBV28	NA	TRBJ1-4	CASSGGGNQKLFF	TGTGCCAGCAGCGGAGGGGGGAACCAAAAACTGTTTTTT
NA	TRBV6-5	few	TRBJ1-1	CASSYSSGYTEAFF	TGTGCCAGCAGTTACTCGAGTGGGTACACTGAAGCTTTCTTT
NA	TRBV10-1	few	TRBJ1-1	CASSEVHDTEAFF	TGCGCCAGCAGTGAGGTGCACGACACTGAAGCTTTCTTT
NA	TRBV7-9	NA	TRBJ2-7	CASSSYPGLYEQYF	TGTGCCAGCAGCTCTTACCCGGGACTCTACGAGCAGTACTTC
NA	TRBV6-5	NA	TRBJ2-5	CASTDSQETQYF	TGTGCCAGCACCGACAGCCAAGAGACCCAGTACTTC
NA	TRBV30	NA	TRBJ2-2	CAWGTANTGELFF	TGTGCCTGGGGGACGGCCAACACCGGGGAGCTGTTTTTT
TRBD1	TRBV5-6	NA	TRBJ1-2	CASTQTGGYYGYTF	TGTGCCAGCACCCAAACAGGGGGATACTATGGCTACACCTTC
NA	TRBV29-1	once	TRBJ1-2	CSVSTDQANYGYTF	TGCAGCGTTTCCACCGATCAAGCTAACTATGGCTACACCTTC
TRBD1	TRBV14	NA	TRBJ1-4	CASSHRGRRNEKLFF	TGTGCCAGCAGCCACAGGGGGCGTAGAAATGAAAAACTGTTTTTT
TRBD1	TRBV11-3	NA	TRBJ2-7	CASSLDGQGYEQYF	TGTGCCAGCAGCTTAGATGGACAGGGCTACGAGCAGTACTTC
TRBD2	TRBV5-5	NA	TRBJ2-5	CASSLTSGMGETQYF	TGTGCCAGCAGCTTGACTAGCGGCATGGGGGAGACCCAGTACTTC
NA	TRBV5-6	NA	TRBJ2-3	CASSYGGSMHTQYF	TGTGCCAGCAGCTATGGGGGGAGTATGCATACGCAGTATTTT
NA	TRBV5-4	few	TRBJ1-2	CASSLDSAYGYTF	TGTGCCAGCAGCTTGGACAGCGCCTATGGCTACACCTTC
NA	TRBV27	NA	TRBJ2-3	CASSPAGSRTDTQYF	TGTGCCAGCAGTCCCGCAGGTTCTCGAACAGATACGCAGTATTTT